The 5 T cell receptor beta chains below all came from one sample that was sequenced in a study of human T cells and chemical hapten exposure. TCRdb re-analysed the RACE reads in MiXCR, keeping a single row per CDR3 protein. The sample comprises roughly 130,000 distinct CDR3 sequences, 11% of which are singletons, and around 2.2% rests with the top ten. Time point of the sample: patch test 3, about 24 weeks after DPC sensitization. Treatment specified: therapeutic diphenylcyclopropenone sensitization with weekly scalp DPC. The sequenced sample was whole blood, obtained in connection with sensitization to the hapten diphenylcyclopropenone (DPC). Receptors originate from a woman in her 50s with alopecia areata. Some clones in this sample may be carry-over from other donors' samples.

In this sample, this clonotype turned up many times. The V and J genes are TRBV7-9 and TRBJ2-7; D ambiguous. This CDR3 contains 12 residues. Germline CDR1 SEHNR, CDR2 FQNEAQ (reference sequence). Trimming shortened V by 3 bases and J by 7 bases, and 10 bases separated the two germline ends. In DNA form, the CDR3 reads TGTGCCAGCAGCTTGGGCGACGTAGAGCAGTACTTC. This codes for CASSLGDVEQYF. Combining the CDR3 with reference TRBV7-9 and TRBJ2-7 gives the whole variable domain DTGVSQNPRHKITKRGQNVTFRCDPISEHNRLYWYRQTLGQGPEFLTYFQNEAQLEKSRLLSDRFSAERPKGSFSTLEIQRTEQGDSAMYLCASSLGDVEQYFGPGTRLTVT.

This sequence joins TRBV2 and TRBJ2-5; D could derive from TRBD1 or TRBD2 (5 bases each). The V end was cut by 0 bases, the J end by 4 bases, with 9 bases between. The length of the CDR3 is 14 residues. CDR1 and CDR2 from the germline V gene are SNHLY and FYNNEI. DNA of the CDR3: TGTGCCAGCAGTGAAGCGGGGGTGGGAGAGACCCAGTACTTC. Its protein is CASSEAGVGETQYF.

This clonotype came up many times. The V gene is TRBV7-9, the J gene TRBJ2-7; the match to TRBD2 covers 8 bases. V shed 5 bases and J 4 bases; nucleotides not matched to a gene: 7. The germline V gene has CDR1 SEHNR and CDR2 FQNEAQ (reference sequence). This CDR3 has 14 residues. The CDR3 nucleotides are TGTGCCAGCAGCCCGAGCGGGAGAGAGTACGAGCAGTACTTC. Translating gives CASSPSGREYEQYF.

The table lists this clonotype with many counts. The chain recombines TRBV7-2 with TRBJ1-2, with 10 nucleotides matching TRBD1. The CDR3 is 16 residues long. CDR1 and CDR2 (germline): SGHTA, FQGNSA. V trimming: 1 base; J trimming: 3 bases; junction bases outside the gene matches: 5. The CDR3 here is CASSLGIGTGDYGYTF. The CDR3 DNA reads TGTGCCAGCAGCTTAGGAATAGGGACAGGGGACTATGGCTACACCTTC. Based on the CDR3 plus reference TRBV7-2 and TRBJ1-2, the full variable domain is GAGVSQSPSNKVTEKGKDVELRCDPISGHTALYWYRQSLGQGLEFLIYFQGNSAPDKSGLPSDRFSAERTGGSVSTLTIQRTQQEDSAVYLCASSLGIGTGDYGYTFGSGTRLTVV.

This CDR3 reads CASRAQRETHEQYF. The DNA for the CDR3 is TGTGCCAGCAGGGCCCAGAGGGAAACCCACGAGCAGTACTTC. J is TRBJ2-7 and V is TRBV2; possible D gene TRBD2, 5 bases. The germline V gene has CDR1 SNHLY and CDR2 FYNNEI. The CDR3 extends over 14 amino acids. Trimming took off 6 bases at V and 5 bases at J, with 17 bases between the two ends.